These 24 T cell receptor beta chains originate from one sample sequenced in a study of blood T cell repertoires in COVID-19. Clones were read by immunoSEQ multiplex PCR, and TCRdb kept only the in-frame ones, dropping some. The sample records around 280,000 clones, approximately 89% being singletons. The specimen sequenced was peripheral blood. These receptors were collected from a woman between 25 and 40 years old with COVID-19, enrolled during active disease.

Comments on this clone: Different DNA sequences within this sample yield the same CDR3. The rearrangement links TRBV9 to TRBJ1-1, with a possible D match to TRBD1 (5 bases). Trimming shortened V by 0 bases and J by 1 base, and 7 bases separated the two germline ends. This CDR3 comprises 14 residues. Germline assignment: CDR1 SGDLS and CDR2 YYNGEE. The CDR3 loop is CASSVVTGNTEAFF. CDR3 nucleotide sequence: TGTGCCAGCAGCGTAGTTACAGGGAACACTGAAGCTTTCTTT. The full variable domain, its missing parts supplied by reference TRBV9 and TRBJ1-1, is DSGVTQTPKHLITATGQRVTLRCSPRSGDLSVYWYQQSLDQGLQFLIQYYNGEERAKGNILERFSAQQFPDLHSELNLSSLELGDSALYFCASSVVTGNTEAFFGQGTRLTVV.

V usage is TRBV7-8 and J usage is TRBJ2-3, with 7 positions matching TRBD1. From germline, CDR1 is SGHVS and CDR2 FQNEAQ. The CDR3 sequence is 14 residues long. With 4 bases clipped from V and 2 bases from J, the junction kept 3 bases outside the gene matches. The CDR3 region has the DNA TGTGCCAGCAGCTCCGGGACAGCCACAGATACGCAGTATTTT. Protein product: CASSSGTATDTQYF.

V gene TRBV27 combines with J gene TRBJ1-1, with D possibly TRBD1 on 5 matching bases. The length of the CDR3 is 14 residues. The V end was cut by 0 bases, the J end by 4 bases, with 9 bases between. Germline-derived CDR1 and CDR2 are MNHEY and SMNVEV (reference sequence). The CDR3 protein is CASSLSGGSTEAFF. In nucleotides, the CDR3 is TGTGCCAGCAGTTTATCGGGGGGTAGCACTGAAGCTTTCTTT.

The chain links TRBV5-6 to TRBJ2-1, with D possibly matching TRBD2 (6 bases). CDR3 length: 15 residues. The germline gives CDR1 SGHDT, CDR2 YYEEEE. The V end lost 4 bases, the J end lost 3 bases, and 14 bases lay between the germline ends. The CDR3 sequence: CASSDAGTRYNEQFF. Written as DNA, the CDR3 is TGTGCCAGCAGCGACGCCGGGACTCGCTACAATGAGCAGTTCTTC. The whole variable domain, remainder taken from reference TRBV5-6 and TRBJ2-1, is DAGVTQSPTHLIKTRGQQVTLRCSPKSGHDTVSWYQQALGQGPQFIFQYYEEEERQRGNFPDRFSGHQFPNYSSELNVNALLLGDSALYLCASSDAGTRYNEQFFGPGTRLTVL.

This chain joins TRBV6-5 and TRBJ2-7; tentatively, D is TRBD2 (8 bases). V was clipped by 6 bases and J by 3 bases, with 18 bases between them. CDR1 and CDR2 from the germline V gene are MNHEY and SVGAGI. The CDR3 sequence is 15 residues long. CDR3 coding DNA: TGTGCCAGCAGACAGGGGACTAGTGGGTACTACGAGCAGTACTTC. Translating it yields CASRQGTSGYYEQYF.

The V gene is TRBV4-2, the J gene TRBJ2-1; a possible D gene is TRBD2 (7 bases). The length of the CDR3 is 17 residues. Per germline, CDR1 LGHNA and CDR2 YNFKEQ. V shed 4 bases and J shed 2 bases, with 18 bases lying between them. CDR3 DNA sequence: TGTGCCAGCAGCCCCGATGATGGGGGGGCGGCCTACAATGAGCAGTTCTTC. Its translation is CASSPDDGGAAYNEQFF.

The genes are TRBV28 and TRBJ2-3, with 13 bases lining up with TRBD2. The CDR3 contains 17 residues. The V and J ends lost 6 bases and 5 bases, in that order; junction bases with no gene match: 11. Per the germline V gene, CDR1 is MDHEN and CDR2 is SYDVKM. CDR3: CASRAAGTSGALDTQYF. The CDR3 DNA follows: TGTGCCAGCAGGGCAGCCGGGACTAGCGGGGCTCTAGATACGCAGTATTTT.

The V and J genes are TRBV7-2 and TRBJ1-6; maybe TRBD1 (6 bases). CDR3 length: 15 amino acids. Between the trimmed V and J ends, which lost 6 bases and 8 bases, there was a span of 17 bases. The V gene's germline CDR1 is SGHTA and CDR2 FQGNSA. The CDR3 loop reads CASSLMGAGDSPLHF. DNA of the CDR3: TGTGCCAGCAGTTTGATGGGCGCAGGGGATTCACCCCTCCACTTT.

The V and J genes are TRBV13 and TRBJ2-1; perhaps TRBD1 as D (5 bases). Germline V gene sequence: CDR1 PRHDT, CDR2 FYEKMQ (reference sequence). The CDR3 totals 13 residues. Trimming left V 5 bases short and J 8 bases short, with 13 bases between. This CDR3 is CASSPTLGDEQFF. As DNA, the CDR3 is TGTGCCAGCAGCCCTACCCTAGGGGATGAGCAGTTCTTC.

This clone was detected only a few times. The CDR3 sequence: CASSPESYRDILEQYF. CDR3 coding DNA: TGTGCCAGTAGTCCTGAGTCCTACCGTGATATTCTAGAGCAGTACTTC. The chain joins TRBV19 to TRBJ2-7; D is unclear. The CDR3 runs to 16 residues. Trimming stripped 5 bases from V and 7 bases from J, with 24 bases between. The germline V gene has CDR1 LNHDA and CDR2 SQIVND (reference sequence).

The chain has TRBV13 and TRBJ2-1; 7 nucleotides line up with TRBD1. From germline, CDR1 is PRHDT and CDR2 FYEKMQ (reference sequence). Trimming took 5 bases from V and 3 from J; bases not matched to a gene: 7. This CDR3 spans 15 amino acids. This CDR3 reads CASSPTTGFYNEQFF. The CDR3 nucleotides are TGTGCCAGCAGCCCAACGACAGGGTTCTACAATGAGCAGTTCTTC. The full variable domain, completed using reference TRBV13 and TRBJ2-1, is AAGVIQSPRHLIKEKRETATLKCYPIPRHDTVYWYQQGPGQDPQFLISFYEKMQSDKGSIPDRFSAQQFSDYHSELNMSSLELGDSALYFCASSPTTGFYNEQFFGPGTRLTVL.

This sequence joins TRBV4-1 and TRBJ1-4; D not certain. CDR3 length: 17 amino acids. Germline CDR1 reads MGHRA; CDR2 reads YSYEKL. Trimming left V 4 bases short and J 0 bases short, with 15 bases between. The DNA for the CDR3 is TGCGCCAGCAGCCTTCAGGCCAGGACTGCAACTAATGAAAAACTGTTTTTT. The encoded protein is CASSLQARTATNEKLFF.

For the CDR3, the DNA is TGTGCCAGTAGTATAGCTCGACAGGGGGGATCACCCCTCCACTTT. It translates to CASSIARQGGSPLHF. The rearrangement links TRBV19 to TRBJ1-6; 9 bases match TRBD1. This CDR3 has 15 residues. Per germline, CDR1 LNHDA and CDR2 SQIVND (reference sequence). V lost 1 base to trimming and J lost 10 bases; unmatched junction nucleotides: 5.

V is TRBV7-9 and J is TRBJ2-2; D possibly corresponds to TRBD2 (5 bases). V lost 2 bases, J lost 0 bases, and 19 bases lay in between. The CDR3 covers 19 residues. The V gene's germline CDR1 is SEHNR and CDR2 FQNEAQ (reference sequence). The CDR3 DNA is TGTGCCAGCAGCTTATTCAGGCGAGGACTGAGCACGAACACCGGGGAGCTGTTTTTT. As protein: CASSLFRRGLSTNTGELFF.

The chain couples TRBV6-5 to TRBJ1-4; D is ambiguous. The CDR3 is 14 residues long. The germline gives CDR1 MNHEY, CDR2 SVGAGI. The V end lost 4 bases, the J end lost 6 bases, and 12 bases lay between the germline ends. CDR3 sequence reads: CASSFDRGDEKLFF. The CDR3 region has the DNA TGTGCCAGCAGTTTCGACCGAGGAGATGAAAAACTGTTTTTT.

V is TRBV19 and J is TRBJ1-1, with D possibly matching TRBD1 (5 bases). V dropped 7 bases and J dropped 6 bases, with 18 bases sitting between them. Germline V CDR1 and CDR2: LNHDA, SQIVND (reference sequence). There are 14 residues in the CDR3. Written as DNA, the CDR3 is TGTGCCAGTACCGCCGGGGGGGGGTTAGCTGAAGCTTTCTTT. It specifies CASTAGGGLAEAFF.

As regards this clone: Other DNA sequences in this sample translate to the same CDR3. The chain couples TRBV7-9 to TRBJ1-6, with D unclear. Per germline, CDR1 SEHNR and CDR2 FQNEAQ (reference sequence). The CDR3 sequence is 11 residues long. V gave up 5 bases and J gave up 8 bases, with 4 bases separating them. The CDR3 DNA sequence: TGTGCCAGCAGCCCCGATTCACCCCTCCACTTT. Amino acids: CASSPDSPLHF.

The genes are TRBV5-1 and TRBJ2-7; the D gene is possibly TRBD1 (6 bases). V was cut by 5 bases and J by 3 bases, with 18 bases left in between. The germline V gene encodes CDR1 SGHRS and CDR2 YFSETQ. The CDR3 contains 15 residues. CDR3 DNA: TGCGCCAGCAGACTAGGGGCCCAGACAGGCTACGAGCAGTACTTC. Its translation is CASRLGAQTGYEQYF. Looking up the rest from reference TRBV5-1 and TRBJ2-7 gives the full variable domain: KAGVTQTPRYLIKTRGQQVTLSCSPISGHRSVSWYQQTPGQGLQFLFEYFSETQRNKGNFPGRFSGRQFSNSRSEMNVSTLELGDSALYLCASRLGAQTGYEQYFGPGTRLTVT.

This clone appeared a few times. CDR3 sequence (DNA): TGCGCCAGCAGCCAAGTAACAGCGGACACTGAAGCTTTCTTT. This encodes CASSQVTADTEAFF. The chain carries TRBV4-1 and TRBJ1-1; no clear D gene. The V gene lost 1 base and the J gene lost 3 bases, with 9 bases spanning the gap. Germline-derived CDR1 and CDR2 are MGHRA and YSYEKL. This CDR3 is built from 14 residues.

V is TRBV10-3 and J is TRBJ2-3, with D possibly TRBD2 on 6 matching bases. The CDR3 loop spans 13 amino acids. V lost 7 bases and J 3 bases, leaving 11 bases between the germline ends. Germline CDR1 is ENHRY and CDR2 is SYGVKD. CDR3 in DNA: TGTGCCATCAATGGGCGGGGAACAGATACGCAGTATTTT. It yields the protein CAINGRGTDTQYF.

The V call is TRBV6-5, the J call TRBJ2-1; 9 positions match TRBD1. The V and J ends lost 11 bases and 7 bases, in that order; junction bases with no gene match: 9. CDR3 length: 13 residues. Per germline, CDR1 MNHEY and CDR2 SVGAGI. The CDR3 is CACGQGRRNEQFF. CDR3 DNA: TGTGCCTGCGGACAGGGGAGGCGGAATGAGCAGTTCTTC.

V gene TRBV19 combines with J gene TRBJ1-2; D gene ambiguous. Trimming took off 3 bases at V and 1 base at J, with 12 bases between the two ends. Germline V CDR1 and CDR2: LNHDA, SQIVND (reference sequence). The CDR3 has 15 residues. The chain's CDR3 is CASSIRVGSNYGYTF. CDR3 in DNA: TGTGCCAGTAGTATCCGGGTGGGTAGTAACTATGGCTACACCTTC.

This clone occurred a few times. The rearrangement uses TRBV2 and TRBJ1-2; TRBD1 agrees at 7 bases. CDR1 SNHLY and CDR2 FYNNEI come from the germline V gene. The ends lost 0 bases at V and 3 bases at J; junction bases unmatched: 13. The length of the CDR3 is 18 residues. The CDR3 protein is CASSEAGRGTGVDYGYTF. CDR3 DNA: TGTGCCAGCAGTGAAGCTGGGAGAGGCACAGGGGTCGACTATGGCTACACCTTC.

V gene TRBV11-3 combines with J gene TRBJ1-5; 8 positions agree with TRBD1. Looked up from germline, CDR1 is SGHNT and CDR2 is YENEEA. The CDR3 has 17 amino acids. Trimming removed 0 bases from V and 2 bases from J; junction bases left unmatched: 6. CDR3 in amino acids: CASSLDRKGQGNQPQHF. CDR3 sequence (DNA): TGTGCCAGCAGCTTAGATCGAAAGGGACAGGGCAATCAGCCCCAGCATTTT.